The source of this T cell receptor (beta chain) is a study of breast tumors, draining lymph nodes, adjacent tissues. Findings and caveats of the study: The lymph node origin of tumor T cells was framed as consistent with a hypothesis, not demonstrated. Most tumor T cells seemingly derive from lymph node, then expand in tumor. Tumors had less TCR diversity than lymph nodes, more than nontumor tissue.

This clonotype was recorded at least ten times. What it binds is unknown. CDR3 length: 12 amino acids. Trimming removed 9 bases from V and 2 bases from J; junction bases left unmatched: 3. Germline assignment: CDR1 SNHLY and CDR2 FYNNEI. Each CDR3 protein gets one entry after TCRdb re-called the multiplex PCR reads with MiXCR. Of some 47,000 distinct CDR3 sequences listed, roughly 40% are singletons. Sequencing was performed on breast tumor tissue. The rearrangement joins TRBV2 to TRBJ2-5, with TRBD2 matching over 7 bases. This clonotype was sampled from a female donor with breast cancer. Some clones in this sample may be carry-over from other donors' samples. The CDR3 region is CARGTTQETQYF. The CDR3 region has the DNA TGTGCCAGGGGGACTACACAAGAGACCCAGTACTTC.